This T cell receptor (beta chain) is drawn from a study of blood T cell repertoires in COVID-19. The ends were cut back, 4 bases at V and 5 bases at J, with 15 bases in the middle. Germline-derived CDR1 and CDR2 are SGHKS and YYEKEE (reference sequence). The CDR3 has 15 residues. TCRdb keeps only in-frame clones here, not all; method: immunoSEQ multiplex PCR. The data show 150,000 to 200,000 clones, with over 85% seen just once and around 2% held by the top ten. The TCR sequence derives from a woman in her fifties or sixties with COVID-19, enrolled during active disease. The chain is built from TRBV5-5 and TRBJ1-4; no firm D call. The sample consisted of peripheral blood. The CDR3: CASSTPEGGNEKLFF. The CDR3 coding sequence is TGTGCCAGCAGCACCCCCGAGGGCGGGAATGAAAAACTGTTTTTT.